The rows below give T cell receptor beta chains drawn from one sample of a study of blood T cell repertoires in COVID-19. The method was immunoSEQ multiplex PCR; TCRdb's version includes in-frame clones alone and lacks a portion of them. Of 150,000 to 200,000 clones in the sample, around 82% are singletons; the top ten hold approximately 2.5%. Sequenced input: peripheral blood. The receptors stem from a human donor with acute or convalescent COVID-19. The donor label of this sample is uncertain. The conserved cysteine and the conserved F or W are not part of the CDR3 here.

TRBV19	TRBJ1-6	ASRTIRGSSYNSPLH
TRBV4-2	TRBJ2-2	ASSRVASGGAPGELF
TRBV29-1	TRBJ1-1	SAGGGQGANTEAF
TRBV7-3	TRBJ2-2	ASSLGQGAVGELF
TRBV7-2	TRBJ1-6	AGTTGPNSPLH
TRBV10-3	TRBJ1-3	AISTGNGNTIY
TRBV9	TRBJ2-7	ASSVEAGSSYEQY
TRBV5-1	TRBJ2-5	ASRAGLLSTETQY
TRBV5-5	TRBJ2-7	ASSLDPGLLAEQY
TRBV3-1/TRBV3-2	TRBJ2-5	ASSQVKGQKETQY
TRBV18	TRBJ2-2	ASSRTEQLNTGELF
TRBV19	TRBJ1-1	ASSMGRDRGGAF
TRBV7-2	TRBJ2-1	ASSSTLGPSYNEQF
TRBV18	TRBJ1-5	ASSLGQADSNQPQH
TRBV10-3	TRBJ2-5	AISDSGKGQETQY
TRBV15	TRBJ1-5	ATSRDGGGRSNQPQH